These T cell receptor beta chains were read from a single sample in a study of CD8+CD57+ T cells in acquired aplastic anemia. TCRdb used MiXCR to reprocess the reads, holding one entry per CDR3 protein. Of about 190,000 distinct CDR3 sequences listed, around 65% are singletons. Sequencing input: sorted CD4+, CD8+, or CD8+CD57+ T cells (not recorded which) from PBMCs. The receptors were sampled from a human donor with severe aplastic anemia or a healthy control (not recorded which). CDR3s include the opening cysteine and the closing phenylalanine or tryptophan. D genes are given only for firm matches. Size is omitted from some rows. Given values are once, few, many or a class for expanded clones.

>TRBD2|TRBV15|TRBJ2-1|NA
TGTGCCACCAGCAGGGGGGTGGGAGGGCCCTCTGATGAGCAGTTCTTC
CATSRGVGGPSDEQFF
>NA|TRBV2|TRBJ2-7|NA
TGTGCCAATCCGACAGGACCGTTCTCCTACGAGCAGTACTTC
CANPTGPFSYEQYF
>NA|TRBV29-1|TRBJ2-3|once
TGCAGCGGGCGGGACGTCTCCACAGATACGCAGTATTTT
CSGRDVSTDTQYF
>NA|TRBV11-2|TRBJ1-4|once
TGTGCCAGCAGCTTAGTGTATGCAACTAATGAAAAACTGTTTTTT
CASSLVYATNEKLFF
>TRBD1|TRBV5-1|TRBJ2-7|many
TGCGCCAGCAGCCCGCCGGAGGACAGGGGGGAGCAGTACTTC
CASSPPEDRGEQYF
>NA|TRBV2|TRBJ1-3|NA
TGTGCCAGCGGGACTAGCGGGGGAGAAGCCATATATTTT
CASGTSGGEAIYF
>NA|TRBV10-3|TRBJ2-7|NA
TGTGCCATCAGTGAGGGGACCAACTACGAGCAGTACTTC
CAISEGTNYEQYF
>TRBD2|TRBV2|TRBJ2-5|NA
TGTGCCAGCACTCGGTTTAGCGGGGAGGGTGAGACCCAGTACTTC
CASTRFSGEGETQYF
>TRBD2|TRBV20-1|TRBJ2-3|NA
TGCAGTGCGCCGGGACTAGCGGCCACAGATACGCAGTATTTT
CSAPGLAATDTQYF
>TRBD2|TRBV7-9|TRBJ2-3|NA
TGTGCCAGCAGCTTAGAGGGGAGGGTAGATACGCAGTATTTT
CASSLEGRVDTQYF
>NA|TRBV7-2|TRBJ2-1|NA
TGTGCCAGCAGCTTACTAGCAGGGGTCGATGAGCAGTTCTTC
CASSLLAGVDEQFF
>NA|TRBV7-9|TRBJ2-2|NA
TGTGCCAGCAGTCACATTGTTACGAACACCGGGGAGCTGTTTTTT
CASSHIVTNTGELFF
>TRBD2|TRBV6-5|TRBJ2-1|once
TGTGCCAGCAGTTTCATCGCAGCGGGGGGGTACAATGAGCAGTTCTTC
CASSFIAAGGYNEQFF
>TRBD1|TRBV7-9|TRBJ2-1|NA
TGTGCCAGCAGCGCCCTAGACAGGGGGGCCTACAATGAGCAGTTCTTC
CASSALDRGAYNEQFF
>TRBD1|TRBV20-1|TRBJ2-7|NA
TGCAGTGCTCAGGGGGCCTACGAGCAGTACTTC
CSAQGAYEQYF
>NA|TRBV20-1|TRBJ1-1|NA
TGCAGTGCTAGTCGGGGGAATCTGAACACTGAAGCTTTCTTT
CSASRGNLNTEAFF
>NA|TRBV5-1|TRBJ2-5|NA
TGCGCCAGCAGCAGGTCGACTGGGGCGGTGGAGACCCAGTACTTC
CASSRSTGAVETQYF
>TRBD2|TRBV10-3|TRBJ2-5|NA
TGTGCCATCAGTAGCGGGGGGGAGGGGGAGACCCAGTACTTC
CAISSGGEGETQYF
>NA|TRBV7-9|TRBJ2-7|NA
TGTGCCAGCAGCTTGGAGGGGGCGCAGTACGAGCAGTACTTC
CASSLEGAQYEQYF
>NA|TRBV5-1|TRBJ2-3|many
TGCGCCAGCAGCTTGGGTTTGGGTGGGGCAAGGACAGATACGCAGTATTTT
CASSLGLGGARTDTQYF
>NA|TRBV7-9|TRBJ2-7|once
TGTGCCAGCAGCTTAGCGCAGGAAGGGCAGTACTTC
CASSLAQEGQYF
>NA|TRBV2|TRBJ2-1|NA
TGTGCCAGCAGTGAAAGCCTCCAGAGCTCCTACAATGAGCAGTTCTTC
CASSESLQSSYNEQFF
>TRBD1|TRBV9|TRBJ2-7|NA
TGTGCCAGCAGCGAGGGGGGACAGGCCTTTCACGAGCAGTACTTC
CASSEGGQAFHEQYF
>NA|TRBV13|TRBJ1-1|NA
TGTGCCAGCAGCGAGACAGAGGATGAAGCTTTCTTT
CASSETEDEAFF
>TRBD1|TRBV29-1|TRBJ1-2|NA
TGCAGCGTTGGGGACAGAACGTATGGCTACACCTTC
CSVGDRTYGYTF
>NA|TRBV7-9|TRBJ1-1|NA
TGTGCCAGCAGCGCAAACCTTGAAGCTTTCTTT
CASSANLEAFF
>NA|TRBV15|TRBJ2-1|NA
TGTGCCACCAGCAGTTGGACGGGATCCTACAATGAGCAGTTCTTC
CATSSWTGSYNEQFF
>TRBD2|TRBV25-1|TRBJ2-1|NA
TGTGCCAGCAGTGAATACCTAGCGGGGGCGACCAATGAGCAGTTCTTC
CASSEYLAGATNEQFF
>NA|TRBV20-1|TRBJ1-1|NA
TGCAGTGCTAGAGGATCGACAGCAGGCACTGAAGCTTTCTTT
CSARGSTAGTEAFF
>TRBD1|TRBV7-8|TRBJ1-6|NA
TGTGCCAGCGCGCTCAGGGGGCCTGATTCACCCCTCCACTTT
CASALRGPDSPLHF
>NA|TRBV7-9|TRBJ1-1|NA
TGTGCCAGCAGCAAAGGACTAGTAGCTGAAGCTTTCTTT
CASSKGLVAEAFF
>NA|TRBV7-7|TRBJ2-5|NA
TGTGCCAGCGCCCCCGGCAGGCGCACCCAAGAGACCCAGTACTTC
CASAPGRRTQETQYF
>NA|TRBV7-2|TRBJ1-3|NA
TGTGCCAGCAGCACAGACACCAGGCACGGAAACACCATATATTTT
CASSTDTRHGNTIYF
>NA|TRBV2|TRBJ1-5|NA
TGTGCCAGCAGTCCCGGGGCAACCCAGCATTTT
CASSPGATQHF
>NA|TRBV11-2|TRBJ2-5|many
TGTGCCAGCACCTTCCTGGAGACCCAGTACTTC
CASTFLETQYF